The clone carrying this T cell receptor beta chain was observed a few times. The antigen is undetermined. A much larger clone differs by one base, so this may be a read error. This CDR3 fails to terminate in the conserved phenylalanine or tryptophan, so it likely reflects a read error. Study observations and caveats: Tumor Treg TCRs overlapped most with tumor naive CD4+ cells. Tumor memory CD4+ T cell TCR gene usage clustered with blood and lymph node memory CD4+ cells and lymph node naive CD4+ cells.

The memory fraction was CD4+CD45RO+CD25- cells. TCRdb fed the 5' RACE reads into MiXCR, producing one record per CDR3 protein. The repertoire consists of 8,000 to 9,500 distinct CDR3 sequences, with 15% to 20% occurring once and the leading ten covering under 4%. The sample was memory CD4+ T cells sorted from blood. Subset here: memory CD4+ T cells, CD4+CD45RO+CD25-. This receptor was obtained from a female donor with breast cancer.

The CDR3 nucleotides are TGCGCCAGCAGAGGGGGGGCCTCCTACAATGAGCAGTTCTCC. It is translated as CASRGGASYNEQFS. The genes are TRBV5-1 and TRBJ2-1; D may be TRBD2 (7 bases). V gave up 5 bases and J gave up 0 bases, with 9 bases separating them. CDR1 SGHRS and CDR2 YFSETQ come from the germline V gene. The CDR3 runs 14 residues.